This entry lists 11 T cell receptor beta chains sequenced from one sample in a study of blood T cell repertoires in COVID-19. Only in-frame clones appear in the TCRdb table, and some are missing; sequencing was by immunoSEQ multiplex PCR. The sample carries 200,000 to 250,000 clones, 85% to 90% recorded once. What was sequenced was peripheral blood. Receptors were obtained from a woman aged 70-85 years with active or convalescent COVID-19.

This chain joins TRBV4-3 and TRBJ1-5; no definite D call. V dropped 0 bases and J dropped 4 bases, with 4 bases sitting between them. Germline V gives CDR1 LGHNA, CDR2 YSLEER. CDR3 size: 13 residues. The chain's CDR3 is CASSQEANQPQHF. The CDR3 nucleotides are TGCGCCAGCAGCCAAGAAGCGAATCAGCCCCAGCATTTT.

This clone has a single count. The CDR3 DNA reads as TGTGCCAGCAGCTCCAGCGGGCGGGGGGGCCTGGTTACGCAGTATTTT. Amino acids: CASSSSGRGGLVTQYF. The gene calls are TRBV11-2 and TRBJ2-3; 9 bases map to TRBD2. This CDR3 spans 16 amino acids. Unmatched junction bases numbered 13, after V lost 4 bases and J lost 8 bases. The V gene's germline CDR1 is SGHAT and CDR2 FQNNGV.

The CDR3 reads CASSANTPSTEAFF. The CDR3 DNA reads as TGTGCCAGTAGCGCCAACACACCCAGCACTGAAGCTTTCTTT. V and J are TRBV19 and TRBJ1-1; D is ambiguous. The CDR3 loop spans 14 amino acids. The germline V gene has CDR1 LNHDA and CDR2 SQIVND (reference sequence). The V end lost 6 bases, the J end lost 4 bases, and 15 bases lay between the germline ends.

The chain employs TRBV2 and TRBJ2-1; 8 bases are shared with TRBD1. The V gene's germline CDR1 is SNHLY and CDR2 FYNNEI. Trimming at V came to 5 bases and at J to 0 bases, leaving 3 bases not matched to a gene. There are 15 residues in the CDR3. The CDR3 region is CASSWTGSSYNEQFF. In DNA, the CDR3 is TGTGCCAGCAGTTGGACAGGGAGCTCCTACAATGAGCAGTTCTTC.

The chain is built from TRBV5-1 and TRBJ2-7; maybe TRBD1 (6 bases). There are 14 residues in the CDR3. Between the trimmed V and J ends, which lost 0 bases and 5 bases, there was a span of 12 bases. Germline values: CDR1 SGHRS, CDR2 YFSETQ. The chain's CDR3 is CASSLAAGADEQYF. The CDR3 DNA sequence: TGCGCCAGCAGCTTGGCTGCAGGGGCGGACGAGCAGTACTTC.

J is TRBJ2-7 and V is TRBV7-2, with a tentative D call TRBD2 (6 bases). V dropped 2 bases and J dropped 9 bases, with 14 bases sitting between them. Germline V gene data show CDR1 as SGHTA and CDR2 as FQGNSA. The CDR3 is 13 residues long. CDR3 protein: CASSLRRGHGQYF. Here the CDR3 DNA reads TGTGCCAGCAGCTTAAGGAGGGGCCATGGGCAGTACTTC.

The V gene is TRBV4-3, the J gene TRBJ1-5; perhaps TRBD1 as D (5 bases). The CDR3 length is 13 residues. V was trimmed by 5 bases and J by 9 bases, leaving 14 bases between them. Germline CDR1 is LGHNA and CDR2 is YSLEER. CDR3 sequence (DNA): TGCGCCAGCAGCGACAGCGTCTATCGGCCCCAGCATTTT. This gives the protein CASSDSVYRPQHF.

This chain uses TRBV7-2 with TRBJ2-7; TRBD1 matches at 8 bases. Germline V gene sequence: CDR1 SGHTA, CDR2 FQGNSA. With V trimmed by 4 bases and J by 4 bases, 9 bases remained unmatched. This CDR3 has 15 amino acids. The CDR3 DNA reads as TGTGCCAGCAGCTACCCCAGGGGGCTTGGGTACGAGCAGTACTTC. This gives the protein CASSYPRGLGYEQYF.

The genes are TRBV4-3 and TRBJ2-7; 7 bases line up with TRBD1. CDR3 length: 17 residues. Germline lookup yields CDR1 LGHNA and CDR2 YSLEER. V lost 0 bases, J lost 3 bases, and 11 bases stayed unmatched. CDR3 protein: CASSQEGTADLRYEQYF. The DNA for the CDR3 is TGCGCCAGCAGCCAAGAGGGGACAGCCGACCTCCGCTACGAGCAGTACTTC.

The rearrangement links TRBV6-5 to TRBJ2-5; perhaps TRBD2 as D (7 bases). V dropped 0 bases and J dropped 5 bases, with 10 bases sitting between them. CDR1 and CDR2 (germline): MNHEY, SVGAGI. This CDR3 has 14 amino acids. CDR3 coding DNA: TGTGCCAGCAGTTACTCGCGGGGGCAGGAGACCCAGTACTTC. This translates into CASSYSRGQETQYF.

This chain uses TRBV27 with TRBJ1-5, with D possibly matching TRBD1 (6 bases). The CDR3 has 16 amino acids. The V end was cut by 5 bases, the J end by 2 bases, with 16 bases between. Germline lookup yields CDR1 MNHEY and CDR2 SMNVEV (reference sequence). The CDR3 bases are TGTGCCAGCAGTGACACAGGGTTTAGGGGCAATCAGCCCCAGCATTTT. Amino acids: CASSDTGFRGNQPQHF.